A single sample gave rise to the 29 T cell receptor beta chains below, sequenced in a study of blood T cell repertoires in COVID-19. Assay used: immunoSEQ multiplex PCR; TCRdb lists only in-frame clones, some missing. The table lists about 270,000 clones, roughly 85% of them singletons. Sequenced material: peripheral blood. The receptor source for this set is a woman in her forties or fifties who had recovered from COVID-19.

The chain uses TRBV5-1 and TRBJ1-4; TRBD1 might be the D (5 bases). V was trimmed by 0 bases and J by 7 bases, leaving 13 bases between them. The CDR3 extends over 15 amino acids. Germline CDR1 SGHRS, CDR2 YFSETQ. CDR3 DNA sequence: TGCGCCAGCAGCTTGGAAGGGAATGGGGCTGAAAAACTGTTTTTT. It codes for CASSLEGNGAEKLFF.

This clone came up once. The genes are TRBV19 and TRBJ1-2; D is undetermined. V was cut by 3 bases and J by 4 bases, with 6 bases left in between. The germline gives CDR1 LNHDA, CDR2 SQIVND (reference sequence). The CDR3 consists of 12 residues. CDR3 DNA: TGTGCCAGTAGTATCCGCAGCTATGGCTACACCTTC. This gives the protein CASSIRSYGYTF.

This clone was seen once. J is TRBJ2-2 and V is TRBV6-2 or TRBV6-3; TRBD2 agrees at 13 bases. Trimming took 6 bases from V and 5 from J; bases not matched to a gene: 6. Per germline, CDR1 MNHEY and CDR2 SVGEGT. The CDR3 has 16 residues. The CDR3 sequence: CASSRLAGGGTGELFF. The CDR3 DNA reads TGTGCCAGCAGCCGACTAGCGGGAGGAGGTACCGGGGAGCTGTTTTTT.

This clone was found once. The chain uses TRBV6-5 and TRBJ1-2; 7 nucleotides align to TRBD1. V gave up 6 bases and J gave up 0 bases; unmatched junction bases: 7. The CDR3 extends over 15 amino acids. In germline, CDR1 is MNHEY, CDR2 SVGAGI. The chain's CDR3 is CASRIGQDANYGYTF. Written as DNA, the CDR3 is TGTGCCAGCAGAATAGGACAGGACGCTAACTATGGCTACACCTTC.

The V and J genes are TRBV3-1 (or the pseudogene TRBV3-2) and TRBJ1-2, with 7 bases matching TRBD1. This CDR3 contains 14 residues. Germline CDR1 LGHDT, CDR2 YNNKEL (reference sequence). The V and J ends lost 1 base and 4 bases, in that order; junction bases with no gene match: 3. In DNA form, the CDR3 reads TGTGCCAGCAGCCAAGGGGGGACAGCCTATGGCTACACCTTC. Its translation is CASSQGGTAYGYTF.

V and J are TRBV9 and TRBJ2-7; possible D gene TRBD2, 7 bases. Trimming removed 3 bases from V and 4 bases from J, with 17 bases in between. Germline lookup yields CDR1 SGDLS and CDR2 YYNGEE. The length of the CDR3 is 15 residues. The CDR3 region is CASSGRPGGVYEQYF. The DNA for the CDR3 is TGTGCCAGCAGCGGCCGGCCGGGGGGCGTGTACGAGCAGTACTTC. The variable domain in full, with the rest retrieved from reference TRBV9 and TRBJ2-7, is DSGVTQTPKHLITATGQRVTLRCSPRSGDLSVYWYQQSLDQGLQFLIQYYNGEERAKGNILERFSAQQFPDLHSELNLSSLELGDSALYFCASSGRPGGVYEQYFGPGTRLTVT.

The chain uses TRBV28 and TRBJ2-1, with TRBD1 matching over 9 bases. V trimming: 10 bases; J trimming: 9 bases; junction bases outside the gene matches: 13. The CDR3 is made up of 14 amino acids. CDR1 and CDR2 (germline): MDHEN, SYDVKM. DNA for the CDR3: TGTGCCACCGCCGGCGGACAGGGGTTCACTGAGCAGTTCTTC. Residues: CATAGGQGFTEQFF. The whole variable domain, filled in from reference TRBV28 and TRBJ2-1, reads DVKVTQSSRYLVKRTGEKVFLECVQDMDHENMFWYRQDPGLGLRLIYFSYDVKMKEKGDIPEGYSVSREKKERFSLILESASTNQTSMYLCATAGGQGFTEQFFGPGTRLTVL.

The chain carries TRBV11-2 and TRBJ1-2; tentatively, D is TRBD1 (6 bases). The CDR3 has 13 residues. Trimming stripped 5 bases from V and 2 bases from J, with 9 bases between. From germline, CDR1 is SGHAT and CDR2 FQNNGV. CDR3 bases: TGTGCCAGCAGCCCGCAGGGGAACTATGGCTACACCTTC. Residues: CASSPQGNYGYTF.

The chain is built from TRBV20-1 and TRBJ2-1; D remains unclear. Germline CDR1 is DFQATT and CDR2 is SNEGSKA (reference sequence). This CDR3 spans 11 amino acids. V shed 3 bases and J shed 7 bases, with 7 bases lying between them. The CDR3 DNA reads as TGCAGTGCTAGTGAGCGTAATGAGCAGTTCTTC. As protein: CSASERNEQFF.

This chain joins TRBV3-1 (or the pseudogene TRBV3-2) and TRBJ2-1; maybe TRBD1 (6 bases). V was trimmed by 1 base and J by 7 bases, leaving 11 bases between them. CDR1 and CDR2 (germline): LGHDT, YNNKEL (reference sequence). The CDR3 runs 14 residues. The CDR3: CASSQGYRENEQFF. The CDR3 region has the DNA TGTGCCAGCAGCCAAGGGTACAGGGAGAATGAGCAGTTCTTC.

This sequence joins TRBV5-1 and TRBJ2-5, with 9 nucleotides matching TRBD2. Germline values: CDR1 SGHRS, CDR2 YFSETQ. The J segment lost 5 bases and the V segment lost 3 bases, leaving 5 bases of the junction unmatched. The CDR3 has 14 residues. CDR3 nucleotides: TGCGCCAGCAGCTGGACTAGCGAGGCGGAGACCCAGTACTTC. This translates into CASSWTSEAETQYF.

This clone was observed many times. The chain links TRBV28 to TRBJ2-3; 7 bases are shared with TRBD2. Germline loops: CDR1 MDHEN, CDR2 SYDVKM. V was pared by 8 bases and J by 1 base, with 9 bases of the junction left unmatched. The CDR3 has 15 amino acids. The CDR3 protein is CASRVRAGGTDTQYF. The CDR3 coding sequence is TGTGCCAGCCGGGTTCGGGCGGGAGGCACAGATACGCAGTATTTT.

The rearrangement joins TRBV6-6 to TRBJ1-5, with D possibly being TRBD1 (6 bases). V lost 6 bases to trimming and J lost 4 bases, with 10 bases between them. CDR1 and CDR2 (germline): MNHNY, SVGAGI (reference sequence). The CDR3 is 13 amino acids. This CDR3 is CASSLQGNQPQHF. Here the CDR3 DNA reads TGTGCCAGCAGCCTACAGGGTAATCAGCCCCAGCATTTT.

The chain couples TRBV5-5 to TRBJ2-5, with 8 bases fitting TRBD1. Trimming at V came to 4 bases and at J to 4 bases, leaving 6 bases not matched to a gene. The CDR3 is 14 residues long. Germline V lookup: CDR1 SGHKS, CDR2 YYEKEE (reference sequence). The CDR3 bases are TGTGCCAGCAGCCTGAGGACAGGGATAGAGACCCAGTACTTC. Amino acids: CASSLRTGIETQYF.

The gene calls are TRBV18 and TRBJ1-1; D is undetermined. Germline V CDR1 and CDR2: KGHSH, LQKENI. Trimming removed 5 bases from V and 0 bases from J, with 10 bases in between. The CDR3 runs 14 residues. CDR3 sequence reads: CASSSVQVNTEAFF. CDR3 coding DNA: TGTGCCAGCTCATCAGTTCAGGTGAACACTGAAGCTTTCTTT.

The rearrangement joins TRBV2 to TRBJ2-7, with TRBD1 matching 9 bases. The V gene's germline CDR1 is SNHLY and CDR2 FYNNEI. This CDR3 comprises 14 residues. Losses at the gene ends were 5 bases for V and 3 bases for J; bases not matched to a gene: 5. The chain's CDR3 is CASSSGTGFYEQYF. As DNA, the CDR3 is TGTGCCAGCAGTTCCGGGACAGGGTTCTACGAGCAGTACTTC. Looking up the rest from reference TRBV2 and TRBJ2-7 gives the full variable domain: EPEVTQTPSHQVTQMGQEVILRCVPISNHLYFYWYRQILGQKVEFLVSFYNNEISEKSEIFDDQFSVERPDGSNFTLKIRSTKLEDSAMYFCASSSGTGFYEQYFGPGTRLTVT.

V usage is TRBV6-5 and J usage is TRBJ1-1; a weak D match, TRBD1 (6 bases). Germline CDR1 is MNHEY and CDR2 is SVGAGI. The CDR3 has 14 residues. The V gene lost 6 bases and the J gene lost 2 bases, with 13 bases spanning the gap. The CDR3 reads CASRRGQFNTEAFF. The CDR3 nucleotides read TGTGCCAGCAGACGGGGACAATTTAACACTGAAGCTTTCTTT.

This clone was seen only once. V and J are TRBV27 and TRBJ2-2; TRBD2 matches 9 bases. The CDR3 is made up of 20 amino acids. The germline CDR1 and CDR2 sequences are MNHEY and SMNVEV (reference sequence). V was clipped by 6 bases and J by 5 bases; unmatched bases: 22. The CDR3 reads CASRREGAQTSGFGTGELFF. CDR3 coding DNA: TGTGCCAGCAGGAGGGAGGGGGCGCAGACTAGCGGTTTTGGAACCGGGGAGCTGTTTTTT.

The CDR3, as DNA: TGCAGCGTTGTTGGGACAGGGGCCCCCGGGGCCAACGTCCTGACTTTC. Residues: CSVVGTGAPGANVLTF. The rearrangement links TRBV29-1 to TRBJ2-6, with 10 bases matching TRBD1. Trimming removed 4 bases from V and 4 bases from J; junction bases left unmatched: 7. The CDR3 is 16 amino acids. The V gene's germline CDR1 is SQVTM and CDR2 ANQGSEA. Drawing the rest from reference TRBV29-1 and TRBJ2-6, the complete variable domain is SAVISQKPSRDICQRGTSLTIQCQVDSQVTMMFWYRQQPGQSLTLIATANQGSEATYESGFVIDKFPISRPNLTFSTLTVSNMSPEDSSIYLCSVVGTGAPGANVLTFGAGSRLTVL.

The chain joins TRBV20-1 to TRBJ2-3, with 13 bases fitting TRBD2. V trimming: 3 bases; J trimming: 6 bases; junction bases outside the gene matches: 6. Germline CDR1 and CDR2: DFQATT and SNEGSKA (reference sequence). The CDR3 has 15 residues. The CDR3 sequence is CSASELAGGRDTQYF. The CDR3 nucleotides are TGCAGTGCTAGTGAACTAGCGGGGGGGCGTGATACGCAGTATTTT.

This sequence joins TRBV7-3 and TRBJ2-1; D gene uncertain. This CDR3 has 14 residues. V shed 1 base and J shed 6 bases, with 10 bases lying between them. The germline CDR1 and CDR2 sequences are SGHTA and FQGTGA. In DNA form, the CDR3 reads TGTGCCAGCAGCTTAATTTCCAGCGTCAATGAGCAGTTCTTC. Its translation: CASSLISSVNEQFF.

The genes are TRBV9 and TRBJ2-5, with 7 bases identical to TRBD2. From germline, CDR1 is SGDLS and CDR2 YYNGEE. Trimming cost V 2 bases and J 1 base; bases outside gene matches: 5. The CDR3 totals 15 residues. CDR3 in amino acids: CASSVTGGTQETQYF. In DNA form, the CDR3 reads TGTGCCAGCAGCGTTACGGGAGGCACCCAAGAGACCCAGTACTTC.

This clone occurred a few times. CDR3 DNA: TGTGCCAGCAGTCGAACGAGGGGACAGAATTATGGTCAGCCCCAGCATTTT. Translated, it gives CASSRTRGQNYGQPQHF. The chain carries TRBV7-3 and TRBJ1-5, with 7 nucleotides matching TRBD1. Germline-derived CDR1 and CDR2 are SGHTA and FQGTGA. J gave up 6 bases and V 6 bases, and 17 bases lay outside the gene matches. The CDR3 is 17 amino acids.

This chain connects TRBV18 to TRBJ1-2; TRBD1 might be the D (5 bases). Germline V gives CDR1 KGHSH, CDR2 LQKENI. The CDR3 is 16 residues long. The ends were cut back, 1 base at V and 3 bases at J, with 15 bases in the middle. In DNA, the CDR3 is TGTGCCAGCTCACCACTGGACAACCATAGGGACTATGGCTACACCTTC. This codes for CASSPLDNHRDYGYTF.

This chain connects TRBV2 to TRBJ2-7; D unclear. The CDR3 has 12 residues. V lost 7 bases, J lost 2 bases, and 9 bases lay in between. CDR1 and CDR2 from the germline V gene are SNHLY and FYNNEI. The CDR3 nucleotides are TGTGCCAGCAAGGCAGGTGCCTACGAGCAGTACTTC. As protein: CASKAGAYEQYF.

This chain links TRBV10-3 with TRBJ2-5, with a weak D call TRBD1 (6 bases). Germline lookup yields CDR1 ENHRY and CDR2 SYGVKD. The CDR3 consists of 14 residues. V was clipped by 0 bases and J by 5 bases, with 10 bases between them. The chain's CDR3 is CAISESQGEETQYF. The CDR3 nucleotides read TGTGCCATCAGTGAGTCACAGGGAGAGGAGACCCAGTACTTC.

The V and J genes are TRBV29-1 and TRBJ1-1, with D possibly TRBD1 on 5 matching bases. CDR3 length: 13 residues. V shed 8 bases and J shed 5 bases, with 18 bases lying between them. The V gene's germline CDR1 is SQVTM and CDR2 ANQGSEA. The CDR3 DNA reads as TGCAGCCTCCGACAGACATTGGAGACTGAAGCTTTCTTT. Amino acids: CSLRQTLETEAFF. Looking up the rest from reference TRBV29-1 and TRBJ1-1 gives the full variable domain: SAVISQKPSRDICQRGTSLTIQCQVDSQVTMMFWYRQQPGQSLTLIATANQGSEATYESGFVIDKFPISRPNLTFSTLTVSNMSPEDSSIYLCSLRQTLETEAFFGQGTRLTVV.

The chain employs TRBV7-8 and TRBJ2-3; the match to TRBD2 covers 9 bases. V shed 1 base and J 0 bases; nucleotides not matched to a gene: 8. The CDR3 runs to 18 residues. Germline V gene lookup returns CDR1 SGHVS and CDR2 FQNEAQ. Written as DNA, the CDR3 is TGTGCCAGCAGCTTAGTCGCGGGGGGGACCACTAGCACAGATACGCAGTATTTT. Its protein is CASSLVAGGTTSTDTQYF.

The rearrangement uses TRBV19 and TRBJ2-3; 8 nucleotides agree with TRBD1. The CDR3 is made up of 16 amino acids. CDR1 LNHDA and CDR2 SQIVND come from the germline V gene (reference sequence). Trimming cost V 3 bases and J 4 bases; bases outside gene matches: 9. Here the CDR3 DNA reads TGTGCCAGTAGTATGAGGCAGGGGGCCCGCTCAGATACGCAGTATTTT. Its translation: CASSMRQGARSDTQYF. Based on the CDR3 plus reference TRBV19 and TRBJ2-3, the full variable domain is DGGITQSPKYLFRKEGQNVTLSCEQNLNHDAMYWYRQDPGQGLRLIYYSQIVNDFQKGDIAEGYSVSREKKESFPLTVTSAQKNPTAFYLCASSMRQGARSDTQYFGPGTRLTVL.